The T cell receptor (beta chain) described here comes from a study of cytomegalovirus exposure and HLA in healthy donors. The study's findings and limits: Reportedly, cytomegalovirus status was diagnosed with high sensitivity and specificity. The study put 150 or so TCR beta chains on its list as cytomegalovirus-associated. Usually a TCR sequence was rare, but some public TCRs were found in many donors. Reportedly, HLA-A and HLA-B alleles of most subjects were accurately predicted from TCR beta.

The primer mix had 60 Vbeta and 13 Jbeta primers. TCRdb's copy holds only in-frame clones and misses some; the assay was immunoSEQ multiplex PCR. This sample carries 150,000 or so clones, with around 1.5% going to the ten biggest clones. Details on this clone: Antigen unknown.

CDR1 is DFQATT and CDR2 is SNEGSKA in the germline V gene (reference sequence). This CDR3 has 11 residues. V lost 6 bases, J lost 7 bases, and 10 bases lay in between. The V gene is TRBV20-1, the J gene TRBJ2-1; a possible D gene is TRBD2 (5 bases). The TCR was taken from a woman aged 50 to 65 in good health and CMV-seronegative. The material sequenced was PBMCs. The CDR3 sequence is CSAARGNEQFF. The CDR3, as DNA: TGCAGTGCGGCGAGAGGGAATGAGCAGTTCTTC.